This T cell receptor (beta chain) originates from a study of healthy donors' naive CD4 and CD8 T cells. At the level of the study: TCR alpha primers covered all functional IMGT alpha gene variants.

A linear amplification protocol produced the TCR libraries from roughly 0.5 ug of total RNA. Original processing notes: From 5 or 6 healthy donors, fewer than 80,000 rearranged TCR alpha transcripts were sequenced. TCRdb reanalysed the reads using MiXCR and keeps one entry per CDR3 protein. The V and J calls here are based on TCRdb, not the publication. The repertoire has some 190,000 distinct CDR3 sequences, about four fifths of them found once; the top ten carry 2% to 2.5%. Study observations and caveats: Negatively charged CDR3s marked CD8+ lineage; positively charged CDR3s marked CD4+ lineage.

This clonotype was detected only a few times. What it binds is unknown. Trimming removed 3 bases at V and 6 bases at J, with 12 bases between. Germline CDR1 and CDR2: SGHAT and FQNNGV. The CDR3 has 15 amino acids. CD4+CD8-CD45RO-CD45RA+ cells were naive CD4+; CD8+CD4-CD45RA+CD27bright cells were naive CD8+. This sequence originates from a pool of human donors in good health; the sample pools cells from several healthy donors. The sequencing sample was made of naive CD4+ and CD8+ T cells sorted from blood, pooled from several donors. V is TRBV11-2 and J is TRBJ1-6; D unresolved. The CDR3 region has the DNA TGTGCCAGCAGCTTTCGGGGAAGGCTTAATTCACCCCTCCACTTT. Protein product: CASSFRGRLNSPLHF.